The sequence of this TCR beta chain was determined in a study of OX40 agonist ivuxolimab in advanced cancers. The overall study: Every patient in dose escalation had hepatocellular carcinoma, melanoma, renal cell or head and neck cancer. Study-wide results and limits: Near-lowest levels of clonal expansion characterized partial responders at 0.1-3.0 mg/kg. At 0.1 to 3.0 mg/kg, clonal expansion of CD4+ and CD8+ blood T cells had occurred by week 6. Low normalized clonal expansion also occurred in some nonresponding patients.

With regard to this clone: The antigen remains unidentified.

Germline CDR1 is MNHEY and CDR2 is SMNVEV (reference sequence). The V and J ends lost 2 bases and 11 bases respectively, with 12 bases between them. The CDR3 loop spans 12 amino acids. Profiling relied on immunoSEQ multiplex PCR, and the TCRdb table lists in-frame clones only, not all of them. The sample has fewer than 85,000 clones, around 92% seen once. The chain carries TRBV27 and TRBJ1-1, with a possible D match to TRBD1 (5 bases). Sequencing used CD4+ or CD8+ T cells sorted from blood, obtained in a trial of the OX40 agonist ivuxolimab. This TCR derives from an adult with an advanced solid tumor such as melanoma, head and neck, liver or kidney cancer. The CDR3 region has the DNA TGTGCCAGCAGTTTACTGACGGGGCGGGCTTTCTTT. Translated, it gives CASSLLTGRAFF.